Below, one T cell receptor beta chain is given with its context. Its antigen remains unidentified. The V and J ends lost 0 bases and 5 bases, in that order; junction bases with no gene match: 7. The CDR3 extends over 17 amino acids. Germline CDR1 is MGHRA and CDR2 is YSYEKL. The data stem from a study of cytomegalovirus exposure and HLA in healthy donors. At the level of the study: Genotyping of 398 donors showed that about 84% belonged to the Caucasian-associated ancestry cluster.

The PCR ran on 60 Vbeta and 13 Jbeta primers. TCRdb's table, derived via immunoSEQ multiplex PCR, lists solely in-frame clones and lacks some. The table records some 180,000 clones, 70% to 80% of them present only once. Study-level results: HLA-A and HLA-B allele assignments for most subjects were reportedly predicted accurately using TCR beta sequences.

The TCR sequence derives from a man aged 18-30 years in good health and CMV-seronegative. This chain links TRBV4-1 with TRBJ2-3, with 11 bases that match TRBD2. The sample comprised PBMCs. CDR3 residues: CASSQEVAGGPQDTQYF. The CDR3 region has the DNA TGCGCCAGCAGCCAAGAGGTAGCGGGAGGGCCGCAAGATACGCAGTATTTT.